A selection of T cell receptor beta chains follows, all from one sample in a study of metastatic and nonmetastatic thyroid tumors. From the PCR reads, TCRdb re-called clones with MiXCR. The sample yields 43,000 or so clones, under 25% seen once. Sequencing input: blood. These TCRs come from a male donor with papillary thyroid cancer or a benign thyroid nodule (not recorded which). Some clones in this sample may be carry-over from other donors' samples. Each CDR3 is given without its conserved first and last residue.

CDR3 length: 10; V gene: TRBV11-2; CDR3 protein: ASSFRWDEAF
CDR3 length: 15; V gene: TRBV11-1; CDR3 protein: ASSLGQAGSRTDTQY
CDR3 length: 13; V gene: TRBV11-1; CDR3 protein: TSSLGAGGMDEQF
CDR3 length: 13; V gene: TRBV7-9; CDR3 protein: ASSLGTSGTDTQY
CDR3 length: 13; V gene: TRBV12-3/TRBV12-4; CDR3 protein: ASSLVWGVTNEQF
CDR3 length: 10; V gene: TRBV28; CDR3 protein: ASSWGPERLF
CDR3 length: 11; V gene: TRBV20-1; CDR3 protein: SASGTSGNEQF
CDR3 length: 12; V gene: TRBV12-3/TRBV12-4; CDR3 protein: ASSSPGLADEQY
CDR3 length: 13; V gene: TRBV9; CDR3 protein: ASSPLGGRADTQY
CDR3 length: 13; V gene: TRBV11-2; CDR3 protein: ASSARTGGTDTQY
CDR3 length: 11; V gene: TRBV30; CDR3 protein: AQRTGRFYGYT
CDR3 length: 15; V gene: TRBV20-1; CDR3 protein: SAKTEGQFPPYYGYT
CDR3 length: 16; V gene: TRBV6-5; CDR3 protein: ASRGSPDRTLLLDEQY
CDR3 length: 9; V gene: TRBV20-1; CDR3 protein: SVGPGGTQY
CDR3 length: 12; V gene: TRBV5-1; CDR3 protein: ASSPLLWAYGYT
CDR3 length: 14; V gene: TRBV27; CDR3 protein: ATRPSYGGQSYGYT
CDR3 length: 14; V gene: TRBV2; CDR3 protein: ASSESVAGASYEQY
CDR3 length: 12; V gene: TRBV6-5; CDR3 protein: ASSYVGRNTEAF
CDR3 length: 10; V gene: TRBV6-1; CDR3 protein: ASSPGGGGYT
CDR3 length: 10; V gene: TRBV12-3/TRBV12-4; CDR3 protein: ASSWGRYEQY
CDR3 length: 13; V gene: TRBV4-1; CDR3 protein: ASSASRGLSTEAF
CDR3 length: 12; V gene: TRBV7-8; CDR3 protein: ASGPGQTNEKLF
CDR3 length: 11; V gene: TRBV7-9; CDR3 protein: ASSLSRDQPQH
CDR3 length: 14; V gene: TRBV3-1; CDR3 protein: ASSQDLRGGTGELF
CDR3 length: 11; V gene: TRBV5-1; CDR3 protein: ASSLAGGYEQF
CDR3 length: 11; V gene: TRBV5-1; CDR3 protein: ASSPPRTFEQF
CDR3 length: 15; V gene: TRBV11-3; CDR3 protein: ASSLGLREAKEDIQY
CDR3 length: 11; V gene: TRBV29-1; CDR3 protein: SVAADSSLPQH
CDR3 length: 13; V gene: TRBV6-6; CDR3 protein: ASSYSGGLRYGYT
CDR3 length: 14; V gene: TRBV5-4; CDR3 protein: ASSLAGPARLYGYT
CDR3 length: 11; V gene: TRBV6-1; CDR3 protein: ASRWGANNEQF